The clone carrying this TCR beta chain was seen many times. The antigen remains undetermined. The read stops 3 residues short of the end of the CDR3; the missing end is completed from the germline J gene. TCRdb's table, derived via immunoSEQ multiplex PCR, lists solely in-frame clones and lacks some. Found here are about 33,000 clones, no singletons; the ten largest cover roughly 6.1%. Caucasian heritage predominated among both patients and controls. Each donor provided 5 to 8 ml of heparinized whole blood. The CDR3 sequence is 16 residues long. Germline loops: CDR1 SGHRS, CDR2 YFSETQ. The V and J ends lost 5 bases and 6 bases, in that order; junction bases with no gene match: 11. The record originates from a study of T cell clonality in common variable immunodeficiency. Study-level results: Common variable immunodeficiency TCR beta sequences reportedly had fewer deletions and N-nucleotide insertions. CVID subjects shared fewer TCRbeta clones than healthy controls did. T cell subpopulation sequencing would be needed to explain CVID clonality.

The rearrangement uses TRBV5-1 and TRBJ2-1, with 10 bases matching TRBD2. Sequenced sample: peripheral blood mononuclear cells. This TCR was recovered from a human donor with common variable immunodeficiency. The CDR3 bases that were read are TGCGCCAGCAGGAGGGAGTCAGCGGGGGGGGTCAATGAG. Translated: CASRRESAGGVNE. The whole CDR3 protein is CASRRESAGGVNEQFF. The variable domain in full, completed from reference TRBV5-1 and TRBJ2-1, reads KAGVTQTPRYLIKTRGQQVTLSCSPISGHRSVSWYQQTPGQGLQFLFEYFSETQRNKGNFPGRFSGRQFSNSRSEMNVSTLELGDSALYLCASRRESAGGVNEQFFGPGTRLTVL.